Listed below are T cell receptor beta chains from one sample, sequenced in a study of blood T cell repertoires in COVID-19. Some clones are missing from TCRdb's copy, which holds only in-frame ones; the method was immunoSEQ multiplex PCR. The table has around 90,000 clones, roughly 90% seen once; the top ten hold 15%. Specimen: peripheral blood. These receptors originate from a male donor with acute or convalescent COVID-19. CDR3s include the opening cysteine and the closing phenylalanine or tryptophan. A D gene is named only where the DNA matches it firmly.

d_gene,len,v_gene,j_gene,CDR3aa,CDR3nt
TRBD1,15,TRBV5-1,TRBJ2-2,CASSLQGAGTGELFF,TGCGCCAGCAGCTTGCAGGGGGCAGGTACCGGGGAGCTGTTTTTT
TRBD1,17,TRBV5-1,TRBJ2-5,CASSLSGTGGGIETQYF,TGCGCCAGCAGCTTGTCAGGGACAGGGGGCGGAATAGAGACCCAGTACTTC
.,13,TRBV7-9,TRBJ2-1,CASSLVRVDEQFF,TGTGCCAGCAGCTTAGTCAGGGTAGATGAGCAGTTCTTC
.,12,TRBV2,TRBJ1-2,CASSGGVYGYTF,TGTGCCAGCAGTGGAGGAGTGTATGGCTACACCTTC
TRBD1,16,TRBV7-3,TRBJ2-5,CASSATWDRGRETQYF,TGTGCCAGCAGCGCCACGTGGGACAGGGGGCGGGAGACCCAGTACTTC
TRBD1,15,TRBV5-6,TRBJ1-1,CASSYKGALNTEAFF,TGTGCCAGCAGCTACAAGGGGGCCCTGAACACTGAAGCTTTCTTT
TRBD2,16,TRBV20-1,TRBJ2-7,CSASSASGGPTVSRIF,TGCAGTGCTAGTTCGGCTAGCGGGGGCCCTACGGTTTCCCGTATTTTC
TRBD1,18,TRBV4-1,TRBJ1-3,CASSPRQGSVARGNTIYF,TGCGCCAGCAGCCCGCGACAGGGGAGTGTCGCCCGAGGAAACACCATATATTTT
.,16,TRBV9,TRBJ1-1,CASSVEGRGRNTEAFF,TGTGCCAGCAGCGTAGAGGGTAGGGGAAGGAACACTGAAGCTTTCTTT
.,14,TRBV5-4,TRBJ2-5,CASSYDRRKETQYF,TGTGCCAGCAGCTACGACAGGAGAAAAGAGACCCAGTACTTC
.,18,TRBV19,TRBJ2-3,CASTPSGTRGRLTDTQYF,TGTGCCAGTACCCCATCGGGGACCCGGGGGAGACTCACAGATACGCAGTATTTT
.,11,TRBV5-6,TRBJ2-7,CASSLRGEQYF,TGTGCCAGCAGCTTGAGAGGGGAGCAGTACTTC